This T cell receptor beta chain was documented in a study of T cell responses to AZD1222 COVID-19 vaccine. Libraries were prepared by immunoSEQ multiplex PCR; TCRdb keeps only in-frame clonotypes and omits some of them. The profile shows approximately 130,000 clones, roughly 90% of them singletons. General study findings and limits: Only five or six AZD1222 recipients were seropositive at baseline. Spike was spanned by vaccine-associated CD4 TCRs, with dominance at 160-218 and 743-854.

This clone was found once. Its specificity is not known. The CDR3 has 16 residues. Germline CDR1 and CDR2: MDHEN and SYDVKM. V was clipped by 6 bases and J by 7 bases; unmatched bases: 12. The clonotype originates from an adult who received the AZD1222 COVID-19 vaccine. This sample comprised peripheral blood, obtained 28 days after the second AZD1222 dose. The chain has TRBV28 and TRBJ1-5; 10 positions match TRBD1. The CDR3 loop reads CASSPRDRGQGQPQHF. For the CDR3, the DNA is TGTGCCAGCAGCCCCCGGGACAGGGGACAAGGACAGCCCCAGCATTTT.